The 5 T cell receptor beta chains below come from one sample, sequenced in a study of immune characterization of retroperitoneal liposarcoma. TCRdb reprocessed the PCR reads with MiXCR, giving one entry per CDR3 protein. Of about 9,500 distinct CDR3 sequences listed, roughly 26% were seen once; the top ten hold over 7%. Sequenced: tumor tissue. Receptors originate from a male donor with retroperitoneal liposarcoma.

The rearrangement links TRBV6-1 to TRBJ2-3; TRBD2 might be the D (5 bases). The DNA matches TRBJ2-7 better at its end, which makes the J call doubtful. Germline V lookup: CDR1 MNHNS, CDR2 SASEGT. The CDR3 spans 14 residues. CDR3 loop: CASSESDSLDEQYF. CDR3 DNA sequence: TGTGCCAGCAGTGAATCGGACTCATTAGACGAGCAGTACTTC.

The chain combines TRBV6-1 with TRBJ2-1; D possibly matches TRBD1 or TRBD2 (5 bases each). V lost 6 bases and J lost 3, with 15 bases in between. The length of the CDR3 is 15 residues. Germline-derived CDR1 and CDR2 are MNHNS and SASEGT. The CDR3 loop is CASSDPGPLYNEQFF. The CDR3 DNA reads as TGTGCCAGCAGCGACCCGGGACCGCTCTACAATGAGCAGTTCTTC.

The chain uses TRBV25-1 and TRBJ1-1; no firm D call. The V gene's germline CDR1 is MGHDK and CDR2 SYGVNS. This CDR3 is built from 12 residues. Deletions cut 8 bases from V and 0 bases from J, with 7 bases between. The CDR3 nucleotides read TGTGCCAGCGGTACACTGAACACTGAAGCTTTCTTT. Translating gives CASGTLNTEAFF.

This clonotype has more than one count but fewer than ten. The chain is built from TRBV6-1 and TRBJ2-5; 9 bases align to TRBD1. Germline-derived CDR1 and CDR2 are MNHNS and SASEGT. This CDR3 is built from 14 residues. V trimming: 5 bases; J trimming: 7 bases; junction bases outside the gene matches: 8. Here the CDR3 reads CASSSGQGTATQYF. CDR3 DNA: TGTGCCAGCAGTTCCGGACAGGGGACGGCGACCCAGTACTTC.

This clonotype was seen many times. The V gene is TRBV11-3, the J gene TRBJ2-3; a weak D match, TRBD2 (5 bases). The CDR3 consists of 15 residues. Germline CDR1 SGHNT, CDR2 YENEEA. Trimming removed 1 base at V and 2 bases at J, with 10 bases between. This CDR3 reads CASSLVVGDTDTQYF. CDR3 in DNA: TGTGCCAGCAGCTTAGTTGTCGGGGACACAGATACGCAGTATTTT.